This TCR beta chain was observed in a study of human T cells and chemical hapten exposure. V was shortened by 3 bases and J by 7 bases, with 10 bases between the two germline ends. The CDR3 runs 13 residues. Looked up from germline, CDR1 is DFQATT and CDR2 is SNEGSKA (reference sequence). Study findings and constraints: Donors had alopecia, so their immune response may differ from healthy people's.

The time point here: patch test 1, 2 weeks after DPC sensitization. As to treatment: therapeutic diphenylcyclopropenone sensitization with weekly scalp DPC. Ahead of applying each patch test, blood was sampled. Turning to this clonotype: Its antigen is as yet unknown.

TCRdb re-derived calls from the RACE reads in MiXCR, one entry per CDR3 protein. This table has about 340,000 distinct CDR3 sequences, about 7% appearing once. This rearrangement joins TRBV20-1 to TRBJ1-6; D might be TRBD1 (5 bases). This specimen consisted of whole blood, obtained in connection with sensitization to the hapten diphenylcyclopropenone (DPC). The TCR comes from a woman younger than 30 with alopecia areata. Some clones in this sample may be carry-over from other donors' samples. CDR3: CSARGYRNSPLHF. DNA of the CDR3: TGCAGTGCTAGGGGATACAGGAATTCACCCCTCCACTTT.